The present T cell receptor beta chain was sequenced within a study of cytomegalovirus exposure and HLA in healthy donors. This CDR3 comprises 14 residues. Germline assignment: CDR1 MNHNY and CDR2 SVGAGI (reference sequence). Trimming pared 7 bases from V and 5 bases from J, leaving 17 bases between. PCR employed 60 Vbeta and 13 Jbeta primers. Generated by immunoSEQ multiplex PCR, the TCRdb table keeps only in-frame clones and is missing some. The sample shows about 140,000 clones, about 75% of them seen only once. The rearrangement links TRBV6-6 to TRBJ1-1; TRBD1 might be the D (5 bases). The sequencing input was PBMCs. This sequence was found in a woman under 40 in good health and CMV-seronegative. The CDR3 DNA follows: TGTGCCAGCACCTACCGACAGCAGAAAACTGAAGCTTTCTTT. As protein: CASTYRQQKTEAFF.